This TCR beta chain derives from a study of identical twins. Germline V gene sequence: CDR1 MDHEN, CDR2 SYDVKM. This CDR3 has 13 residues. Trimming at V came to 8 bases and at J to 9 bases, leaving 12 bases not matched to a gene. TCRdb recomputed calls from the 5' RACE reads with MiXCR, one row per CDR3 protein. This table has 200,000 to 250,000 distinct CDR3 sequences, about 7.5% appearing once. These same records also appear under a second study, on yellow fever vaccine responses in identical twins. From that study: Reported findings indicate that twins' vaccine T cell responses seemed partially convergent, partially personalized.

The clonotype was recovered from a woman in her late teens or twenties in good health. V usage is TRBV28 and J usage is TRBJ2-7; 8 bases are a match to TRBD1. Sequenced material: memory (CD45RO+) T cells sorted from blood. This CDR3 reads CASRQGAQGGQYF. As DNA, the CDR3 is TGTGCCAGCCGGCAGGGGGCGCAAGGTGGGCAGTACTTC.